The entry that follows covers one T cell receptor (beta chain) sequence. The specificity of this receptor is unknown. The sample holds no much larger clone one base away, and base qualities are not on file. Library preparation was by PCR. TCRdb lists the instrument as Illumina HiSeq 2500. Molecular barcoding was employed in the preparation of TCR libraries, with unique molecular identifiers being used to normalize TCRbeta repertoire quantification. The public reads were reprocessed in TCRdb via fastp at Q25 and MiXCR, keeping in-frame beta chains. Under each unique CDR3 protein, matching rows form one entry showing the most common genes and DNA. The sample includes approximately 350,000 distinct CDR3 sequences, with 13% observed a single time. About 4.5% of the sample is taken by the ten largest. The data are from a study of T-cell reconstitution after alpha-beta-depleted transplantation in children (dated by TCRdb to the mid-2010s). Regarding the study in general: The study quantitatively tracked T-cell immune reconstitution after TCRalphabeta/CD19-depleted allogeneic hematopoietic cell transplantation in children using TCR repertoire profiling.

From cysteine to phenylalanine, the CDR3 is 16 amino acids long. The entry retains the CDR3 DNA only, 48 bases that are in frame from base 1. Germline trimming amounts to 5 bases on V and 4 bases on J, with 11 as the count of junction bases outside the gene matches. CDR1 and CDR2 (SGHVS, FNYEAQ) derive from the germline V gene. The rearrangement joined TRBV7-6 to TRBJ2-1; a stretch of 7 junction bases matches TRBD1. This sample comprised PBMCs, obtained from the stem cell graft. This receptor was identified in a human donor who donated a stem cell graft to a child with Fanconi anemia. The DNA reads TGTGCCAGCAGCCCATTACAGGGGCGTTATTACAATGAGCAGTTCTTC. Its coded protein is CASSPLQGRYYNEQFF.